One sample yielded the 7 T cell receptor beta chains listed below, sequenced in a study of Ad26.COV2.S vaccination and SARS-CoV-2 variants. The protocol was immunoSEQ multiplex PCR, while the TCRdb copy is restricted to in-frame clones and leaves out a portion. This table has about 400,000 clones, approximately 91% appearing once. Specified treatment: around 19 received Ad26.COV2.S at low or high dose, single or two shots; roughly five received placebo; per-sample allocation not given. Collection of samples fell on day 63 after the first vaccine or placebo injection. Sequenced here: peripheral blood, sampled in a trial of Ad26.COV2.S vaccine versus placebo. Receptors were obtained from a person aged 18-65 years who received the Ad26.COV2.S COVID-19 vaccine or a placebo.

The chain has TRBV18 and TRBJ2-7; no reliable D call. Germline assignment: CDR1 KGHSH and CDR2 LQKENI. The CDR3 totals 16 residues. Trimming pared 1 base from V and 2 bases from J, leaving 15 bases between. CDR3 sequence reads: CASSPRTPQLPYEQYF. Here the CDR3 DNA reads TGTGCCAGCTCACCACGGACCCCCCAGCTACCCTACGAGCAGTACTTC. Using reference TRBV18 and TRBJ2-7 for the parts outside the CDR3, the full variable domain is NAGVMQNPRHLVRRRGQEARLRCSPMKGHSHVYWYRQLPEEGLKFMVYLQKENIIDESGMPKERFSAEFPKEGPSILRIQQVVRGDSAAYFCASSPRTPQLPYEQYFGPGTRLTVT.

This clone was recorded once. The V and J genes are TRBV6-5 and TRBJ2-1, with 9 nucleotides matching TRBD2. Germline CDR1 is MNHEY and CDR2 is SVGAGI. Trimming cost V 2 bases and J 10 bases; bases outside gene matches: 12. The CDR3 runs to 16 residues. The CDR3 region has the DNA TGTGCCAGCAGTTACAAATCGCGGGGGGGCCTTTGGGAGCAGTTCTTC. This codes for CASSYKSRGGLWEQFF.

Remarks on this clone: The junction departs from germline at one end; a sequencing error may be responsible. The rearrangement links TRBV12-3 or TRBV12-4 to TRBJ1-3; D ambiguous. The CDR3 is 13 residues long. The CDR3 is CASSLDSENTIYF. The CDR3 nucleotides are TGTGCCAGCAGTTTAGATTCTGAAAACACCATATATTTT.

The J gene is TRBJ1-2, the V gene TRBV18; D gene unclear. CDR1 and CDR2 (germline): KGHSH, LQKENI. V was trimmed by 4 bases and J by 8 bases, leaving 14 bases between them. This CDR3 is built from 13 residues. CDR3 in DNA: TGTGCCAGCTCACTTCCGACACAGCGCGGCTACACCTTC. Encoded protein: CASSLPTQRGYTF.

This clone was detected only once. The CDR3 loop is CASSLSPLPDEQYF. In DNA, the CDR3 is TGTGCCAGCAGCTTGTCTCCGTTACCTGACGAGCAGTACTTC. V is TRBV7-2 and J is TRBJ2-7; no reliable D call. The CDR3 has 14 amino acids. Germline CDR1 SGHTA, CDR2 FQGNSA. Trimming shortened V by 3 bases and J by 5 bases, and 14 bases separated the two germline ends.

V usage is TRBV2 and J usage is TRBJ2-1, with no clear D. The CDR3 contains 15 residues. Trimming removed 7 bases from V and 4 bases from J, with 17 bases in between. The germline CDR1 and CDR2 sequences are SNHLY and FYNNEI. The CDR3 coding sequence is TGTGCCAGCAACCCTGGGCAGCCTGGGTACAATGAGCAGTTCTTC. It is translated as CASNPGQPGYNEQFF.

This sequence joins TRBV11-2 and TRBJ2-5; no clear D gene. CDR3 size: 15 residues. CDR1 and CDR2 (germline): SGHAT, FQNNGV. V was trimmed by 1 base and J by 3 bases, leaving 12 bases between them. CDR3: CASSLVVGLKETQYF. The DNA of the CDR3 is TGTGCCAGCAGCTTAGTCGTGGGTCTAAAAGAGACCCAGTACTTC.